Each of the 26 T cell receptor beta chains below was sequenced from the same sample in a study of patients and donors after allogeneic stem cell transplantation. TCRdb processed the RT-PCR reads anew with MiXCR; each CDR3 protein has one entry. The sample has about 160,000 distinct CDR3 sequences; over 25% are singletons. The specimen was blood, either unsorted or a sorted T cell fraction (not recorded which). The receptors derive from a human donor who was either an allogeneic HSCT recipient or a stem cell or donor lymphocyte infusion donor (not recorded which). It is not recorded whose cells these are; they may come from a transplant donor.

This sequence joins TRBV4-3 and TRBJ1-6; no reliable D call. The CDR3 covers 18 residues. Trimming removed 0 bases at V and 4 bases at J, with 16 bases between. The germline V gene encodes CDR1 LGHNA and CDR2 YSLEER. In DNA form, the CDR3 reads TGCGCCAGCAGCCAAGATTCCCGACAACCAGGATATAATTCACCCCTCCACTTT. It codes for CASSQDSRQPGYNSPLHF.

This rearrangement joins TRBV11-2 to TRBJ2-1; 7 positions match TRBD1. The V segment lost 0 bases and the J segment 2 bases; nucleotides outside the gene matches: 4. Per the germline V gene, CDR1 is SGHAT and CDR2 is FQNNGV. The CDR3 sequence is 16 residues long. The CDR3 sequence: CASSLETGWTYNEQFF. DNA of the CDR3: TGTGCCAGCAGCTTAGAGACAGGGTGGACCTACAATGAGCAGTTCTTC.

This clonotype turned up a few times. The V and J genes are TRBV30 and TRBJ2-3; D gene unclear. Trimming removed 4 bases from V and 6 bases from J, with 8 bases in between. Germline V gene sequence: CDR1 GTSNPN, CDR2 SVGIG (reference sequence). The CDR3 has 11 residues. Here the CDR3 reads CAWMIADTQYF. The CDR3 coding sequence is TGTGCCTGGATGATAGCCGATACGCAGTATTTT. Combining the CDR3 with reference TRBV30 and TRBJ2-3 gives the whole variable domain SQTIHQWPATLVQPVGSPLSLECTVEGTSNPNLYWYRQAAGRGLQLLFYSVGIGQISSEVPQNLSASRPQDRQFILSSKKLLLSDSGFYLCAWMIADTQYFGPGTRLTVL.

This clonotype has just a few counts. V usage is TRBV9 and J usage is TRBJ2-1, with 7 bases matching TRBD2. The V segment lost 0 bases and the J segment 5 bases; nucleotides outside the gene matches: 11. The germline V gene has CDR1 SGDLS and CDR2 YYNGEE. There are 17 residues in the CDR3. CDR3 coding DNA: TGTGCCAGCAGCGTAGGATTTGGGCGGGGAGGGGACAATGAGCAGTTCTTC. Amino acid sequence: CASSVGFGRGGDNEQFF.

The rearrangement joins TRBV7-6 to TRBJ2-7, with 8 bases lining up with TRBD2. V trimming: 1 base; J trimming: 0 bases; junction bases outside the gene matches: 8. CDR3 length: 17 amino acids. Germline loops: CDR1 SGHVS, CDR2 FNYEAQ. CDR3 amino acids: CASSLDRLSGTSYEQYF. For the CDR3, the DNA is TGTGCCAGCAGCTTAGACCGACTTAGCGGGACCTCCTACGAGCAGTACTTC.

There are a few counts of this clonotype. The chain employs TRBV12-3 or TRBV12-4 and TRBJ1-4, with D perhaps TRBD1 (5 bases). This CDR3 is built from 14 residues. V lost 2 bases and J lost 3, with 7 bases in between. CDR3 residues: CASSLQGANEKLFF. The CDR3 nucleotides are TGTGCCAGCAGTTTACAGGGAGCTAATGAAAAACTGTTTTTT.

This clonotype was detected once. The V and J genes are TRBV4-3 and TRBJ2-1; TRBD2 matches 8 bases. V lost 0 bases and J lost 3; bases outside the gene matches: 7. The germline gives CDR1 LGHNA, CDR2 YSLEER. The CDR3 covers 17 residues. CDR3 in amino acids: CASSQDGGTRYYNEQFF. CDR3 DNA: TGCGCCAGCAGCCAAGATGGCGGGACTAGGTACTACAATGAGCAGTTCTTC.

This chain connects TRBV29-1 to TRBJ1-5; D is uncertain. CDR3 length equals 13 residues. V lost 4 bases and J 2 bases, leaving 9 bases between the germline ends. Germline V CDR1 and CDR2: SQVTM, ANQGSEA. This CDR3 reads CSVGLNGNQPQHF. The CDR3 DNA follows: TGCAGCGTTGGTCTAAATGGCAATCAGCCCCAGCATTTT.

The CDR3, as DNA: TGTGCCAGCAGCCAAGTACCGGAGAACAATTCACCCCTCCACTTT. It specifies CASSQVPENNSPLHF. J is TRBJ1-6 and V is TRBV3-1; D is unclear. The CDR3 extends over 15 amino acids. V lost 1 base and J lost 7, with 11 bases in between. Per germline, CDR1 LGHDT and CDR2 YNNKEL (reference sequence).

CDR3 residues: CASSPGTTRNTGELFF. In DNA, the CDR3 is TGTGCCAGCAGTCCCGGGACTACTCGAAACACCGGGGAGCTGTTTTTT. The V gene is TRBV6-4, the J gene TRBJ2-2; TRBD2 aligns across 7 bases. Per germline, CDR1 MRHNA and CDR2 SNTAGT. Trimming took 5 bases from V and 2 from J; bases not matched to a gene: 8. The CDR3 runs to 16 residues.

This chain uses TRBV30 with TRBJ2-5, with D possibly being TRBD1 (5 bases). The ends were cut back, 4 bases at V and 4 bases at J, with 7 bases in the middle. Germline CDR1 and CDR2: GTSNPN and SVGIG (reference sequence). The CDR3 sequence is 11 residues long. The chain's CDR3 is CAWTGIETQYF. The CDR3 region has the DNA TGTGCCTGGACAGGGATAGAGACCCAGTACTTC.

J is TRBJ1-1 and V is TRBV30, with a possible D match to TRBD1 (5 bases). CDR1 is GTSNPN, CDR2 SVGIG, per germline (reference sequence). CDR3 size: 15 residues. V was shortened by 3 bases and J by 0 bases, with 14 bases between the two germline ends. For the CDR3, the DNA is TGTGCCTGGAGGGGGACGAGGATCATGAACACTGAAGCTTTCTTT. Translating gives CAWRGTRIMNTEAFF.

V gene TRBV2 combines with J gene TRBJ1-1; the D gene is possibly TRBD1 (5 bases). Germline CDR1 is SNHLY and CDR2 is FYNNEI. The V gene lost 2 bases and the J gene lost 2 bases, with 9 bases spanning the gap. The CDR3 contains 14 residues. The CDR3 DNA is TGTGCCAGCAGTGAAACAGGTAGAAACACTGAAGCTTTCTTT. This encodes CASSETGRNTEAFF.

V is TRBV6-1 and J is TRBJ2-7, with D possibly being TRBD1 (7 bases). The V end lost 6 bases, the J end lost 9 bases, and 18 bases lay between the germline ends. CDR1 and CDR2 from the germline V gene are MNHNS and SASEGT. The CDR3 runs 13 residues. This CDR3 is CASSPRQGLWQYF. The CDR3 DNA follows: TGTGCCAGCAGCCCCCGACAGGGACTTTGGCAGTACTTC.

There are a few counts of this clonotype. This chain links TRBV5-1 with TRBJ2-1, with unresolved D. Per germline, CDR1 SGHRS and CDR2 YFSETQ. V shed 5 bases and J shed 2 bases, with 8 bases lying between them. This CDR3 has 13 amino acids. CDR3 in amino acids: CASRVDTYNEQFF. The DNA for the CDR3 is TGCGCCAGCAGGGTGGATACCTACAATGAGCAGTTCTTC.

The chain employs TRBV24-1 and TRBJ1-1, with unresolved D. This CDR3 comprises 13 residues. Germline assignment: CDR1 KGHDR and CDR2 SFDVKD. The germline V and J ends were trimmed by 9 bases and 5 bases, with 15 bases remaining between them. CDR3 DNA: TGTGCCACCGTCTCGCAATCGGCAACTGAAGCTTTCTTT. It encodes CATVSQSATEAFF.

This clonotype was found a few times. The chain links TRBV6-2 or TRBV6-3 to TRBJ1-5; unclear D gene. Trimming pared 3 bases from V and 1 base from J, leaving 13 bases between. The CDR3 extends over 16 amino acids. Germline V lookup: CDR1 MNHEY, CDR2 SVGEGT. The DNA for the CDR3 is TGTGCCAGCAGTTATTGGCTGGGGAAGAGCAATCAGCCCCAGCATTTT. As protein: CASSYWLGKSNQPQHF.

This clonotype has at least ten counts. The chain uses TRBV11-2 and TRBJ1-1; no definite D call. Germline loops: CDR1 SGHAT, CDR2 FQNNGV. Trimming took 5 bases from V and 1 from J, leaving 14 bases between them. This CDR3 has 15 amino acids. Written as DNA, the CDR3 is TGTGCCAGCAGCCCCCCCGGCGGATCGAACACTGAAGCTTTCTTT. Its protein is CASSPPGGSNTEAFF.

DNA for the CDR3: TGTGCCAGCAGCCAAGGCGCGGTCACAGATACGCAGTATTTT. Translation gives CASSQGAVTDTQYF. The chain links TRBV4-2 to TRBJ2-3, with unresolved D. CDR3 size: 14 residues. Looked up from germline, CDR1 is LGHNA and CDR2 is YNFKEQ. Between the trimmed V and J ends, which lost 1 base and 2 bases, there was a span of 7 bases.

This clonotype turned up a few times. The V gene is TRBV5-6, the J gene TRBJ2-1, with 9 bases aligning to TRBD2. J gave up 3 bases and V 2 bases, and 6 bases lay outside the gene matches. The CDR3 is made up of 16 amino acids. Germline CDR1 and CDR2: SGHDT and YYEEEE. The CDR3 loop reads CASSLLAGGSYNEQFF. As DNA, the CDR3 is TGTGCCAGCAGCTTACTTGCGGGAGGGAGCTACAATGAGCAGTTCTTC.

CDR3 protein: CASSLDPGLAGNEQFF. The DNA of the CDR3 is TGTGCCAGCAGCCTCGATCCGGGACTAGCTGGGAATGAGCAGTTCTTC. The genes are TRBV7-9 and TRBJ2-1; TRBD2 aligns across 9 bases. The CDR3 spans 16 residues. Per germline, CDR1 SEHNR and CDR2 FQNEAQ (reference sequence). J lost 7 bases, V lost 5 bases, and 12 bases had no gene match.

The chain links TRBV7-2 to TRBJ1-5; D might be TRBD1 (5 bases). The V end lost 6 bases, the J end lost 7 bases, and 16 bases lay between the germline ends. In germline, CDR1 is SGHTA, CDR2 FQGNSA. CDR3 size: 14 residues. As DNA, the CDR3 is TGTGCCAGCAGTCATTGGGGGGTTGGGCAGCCCCAGCATTTT. Its protein is CASSHWGVGQPQHF.

The gene calls are TRBV29-1 and TRBJ2-5; 9 bases map to TRBD2. In germline, CDR1 is SQVTM, CDR2 ANQGSEA. V was pared by 3 bases and J by 1 base, with 9 bases of the junction left unmatched. The CDR3 is made up of 16 amino acids. The CDR3 sequence: CSVERQREAFQETQYF. The CDR3 region has the DNA TGCAGCGTTGAGAGGCAGCGGGAGGCCTTCCAAGAGACCCAGTACTTC.

The chain uses TRBV2 and TRBJ2-2; no firm D call. CDR1 is SNHLY, CDR2 FYNNEI, per germline. The germline V and J ends were trimmed by 11 bases and 1 base, with 11 bases remaining between them. This CDR3 region has 13 residues. CDR3 DNA: TGTGCCCAGCTTAGAGGGAACACCGGGGAGCTGTTTTTT. This translates into CAQLRGNTGELFF.

The chain joins TRBV4-3 to TRBJ1-2; TRBD1 might be the D (6 bases). Trimming stripped 4 bases from V and 3 bases from J, with 18 bases between. Germline V lookup: CDR1 LGHNA, CDR2 YSLEER. The CDR3 loop spans 16 amino acids. DNA of the CDR3: TGCGCCAGCAGCCCCTCTCGGGGGCCTGGGGACTATGGCTACACCTTC. This sequence encodes CASSPSRGPGDYGYTF.

The table lists this clonotype with a few counts. This chain connects TRBV5-1 to TRBJ1-6; 9 bases map to TRBD1. The germline V gene encodes CDR1 SGHRS and CDR2 YFSETQ. The J segment lost 10 bases and the V segment lost 0 bases, leaving 11 bases of the junction unmatched. The CDR3 has 17 amino acids. Here the CDR3 DNA reads TGCGCCAGCAGCTTGGCCCTCTCCGGGACAGGGAAATCACCCCTCCACTTT. It codes for CASSLALSGTGKSPLHF.